This T cell receptor beta chain is from a study of T cell repertoires in ileal Crohn's disease (dated by TCRdb to between 2018 and 2020). Background on the whole study: At the time of surgery, around 38% of patients were active smokers, and the median duration of disease was roughly 8.3 years. Surgery was performed for a complication in all patients, with stricturing disease in roughly 60% and penetrating disease in roughly 40%. About half of the patients received postoperative therapy: under 13 received thiopurines and 18 received anti-TNF agents. The TCR repertoire was analysed in around 50 patients with Crohn's disease drawn from a prospective multicentre cohort. The study was conducted in parallel with a multicentre cohort built to find predictors of early endoscopic recurrence after ileocolonic resection. Endoscopic postoperative recurrence was defined as a Rutgeerts score above i0. A total of around 150 mucosal samples from 57 patients were sequenced, collected from several sites on the surgical specimen as well as at postoperative endoscopy. Study-wide conclusions, independent of this receptor: Only a subgroup of patients, of unstated size, had mucosal CD4 and CD8 T cells sorted and sequenced. A significantly higher proportion of clonal expansions was observed in active smokers at surgery than in non-smokers (25.9% vs 17.9%, p=0.02). Higher percentages of high-frequency clones at the time of surgery were linked to endoscopic recurrence, and every patient with clonality above 26.8% (18/57) had recurrence. Sorted CD8 T cells carried more high-frequency clones than CD4 T cells, suggesting mucosal expansions were mainly CD8.

The cysteine opens and the phenylalanine closes a CDR3 of 18 amino acids. CDR3 DNA is the only sequence kept; it has 54 bases, read in frame from the first base. At the junction V is shortened by 2 bases and J by 0 bases, with 17 bases in between. Via the germline V gene (reference sequence), CDR1 is MNHEY and CDR2 SMNVEV. Around 500 nanograms of biopsy DNA per sample were submitted for commercial TCRB immunosequencing. CDR3 regions were amplified from genomic DNA by Adaptive Biotechnology using a two-step, amplification bias-controlled multiplex PCR. Primers for every V and J gene segment were used in the first PCR, and barcodes and Illumina adapters were added in the second PCR. An Illumina instrument was used to sequence the CDR3 libraries. The paper's processing steps were these. The analysis used both the pipelines supplied by the vendor and custom analysis of the raw data in R/Bioconductor with R version 3.3.0. Clonality, ranging from 0 to 1, was calculated as the inverse of the normalised Shannon entropy of all productive clones. High-frequency clones were defined as the share of the repertoire taken up by the top 100 clones, keeping only clones that passed a 95% confidence test. Overlap between samples was measured with the Morisita-Horn index, while repertoire diversity was measured with the Simpson index. Drawn from immuneACCESS, this table holds only the in-frame rearrangements with V and J called that TCRdb kept. Clones are partly lost; checked studies trace under half to an unresolved V gene and leave the rest unexplained. The V and J calls and clone size are taken from that table; D and trimming were inferred from the DNA. Here the sample has some 5,100 clones; 82% occur a single time. The ten largest make up 11% to 15% of the sample.

Points on this clone: Its antigen target is currently unknown. Within one base of it there is no much larger clone, and no base qualities were kept.

To be eligible, patients had to be adults with ileal or ileocolonic Crohn's disease and an indication for ileocolonic resection. Whole ileal mucosal biopsies were stored frozen at -80°C before DNA extraction. A TRizol-based method was used to extract genomic DNA from the frozen whole biopsies, and the DNA was quantified with a NanoDrop 2000 spectrophotometer. The receptor's source is an adult with Crohn's disease. Sequenced input: ileal tissue. The sequence links TRBV27 to TRBJ2-1; tentative D gene TRBD1, with 6 bases matching. In nucleotides, the sequence is TGTGCCAGCAGTTTACAGGGGATGGGGTTCGGCTCCTACAATGAGCAGTTCTTC. Translated, it gives CASSLQGMGFGSYNEQFF.